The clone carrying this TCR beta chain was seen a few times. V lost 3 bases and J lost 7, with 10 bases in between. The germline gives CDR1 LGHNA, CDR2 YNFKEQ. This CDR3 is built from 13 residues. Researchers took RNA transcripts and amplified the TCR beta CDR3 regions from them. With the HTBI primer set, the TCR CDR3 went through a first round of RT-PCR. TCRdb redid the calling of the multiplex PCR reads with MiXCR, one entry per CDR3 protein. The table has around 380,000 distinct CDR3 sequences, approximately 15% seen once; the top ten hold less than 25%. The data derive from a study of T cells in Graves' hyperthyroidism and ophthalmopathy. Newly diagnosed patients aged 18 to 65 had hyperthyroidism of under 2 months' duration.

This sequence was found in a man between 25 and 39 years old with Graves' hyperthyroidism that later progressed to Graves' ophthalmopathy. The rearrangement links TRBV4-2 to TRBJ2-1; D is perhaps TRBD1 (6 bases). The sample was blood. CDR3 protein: CASSHPQGNEQFF. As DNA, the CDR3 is TGTGCCAGCAGCCATCCTCAGGGGAATGAGCAGTTCTTC.